This T cell receptor (beta chain) is drawn from a study of blood T cell repertoires in COVID-19. The germline gives CDR1 MDHEN, CDR2 SYDVKM. V was pared by 6 bases and J by 9 bases, with 9 bases between. This CDR3 spans 11 amino acids. Some clones are missing from TCRdb's copy, which holds only in-frame ones; the method was immunoSEQ multiplex PCR. The sample lists 55,000 to 90,000 clones, more than 85% occurring once. The sequence was collected from a human donor with active COVID-19. The donor label of this sample is uncertain. V is TRBV28 and J is TRBJ2-1, with D perhaps TRBD2 (5 bases). Sequencing input: peripheral blood. This chain's CDR3 is CASRRVREQFF. The CDR3 region has the DNA TGTGCCAGCAGGCGGGTTCGTGAGCAGTTCTTC.